The 30 T cell receptor beta chains presented below share a single source sample, sequenced in a study of shared clonotypes between healthy human individuals. CD8 cells regarded as naive lacked CD45RO, were positively chosen for CCR7, and omitted terminally differentiated effector memory CD45RA+ cells. Profiling relied on immunoSEQ multiplex PCR, and the TCRdb table lists in-frame clones only, not all of them. The table lists hundreds of thousands of clones, around 93% of them singletons. The sequencing sample was made of naive CD8+ T cells sorted from blood. The receptors were sampled from a young man in good health.

The chain employs TRBV29-1 and TRBJ1-1, with D perhaps TRBD1 (6 bases). The V end lost 4 bases, the J end lost 11 bases, and 11 bases lay between the germline ends. Looked up from germline, CDR1 is SQVTM and CDR2 is ANQGSEA. CDR3 size: 10 residues. The CDR3 DNA reads as TGCAGCGTTGTGGACAGCCCCGCTTTCTTT. Protein product: CSVVDSPAFF.

This clone appeared once. The chain links TRBV9 to TRBJ2-7; 13 bases align to TRBD2. V lost 1 base to trimming and J lost 4 bases; unmatched junction nucleotides: 2. The CDR3 consists of 15 residues. CDR1 is SGDLS, CDR2 YYNGEE, per germline. The CDR3 protein is CASSVWGLAGYEQYF. CDR3 bases: TGTGCCAGCAGCGTATGGGGACTAGCGGGATACGAGCAGTACTTC.

In this sample, this clone turned up a few times. The chain is built from TRBV5-6 and TRBJ1-2, with D unclear. Trimming took 1 base from V and 4 from J, leaving 11 bases between them. The CDR3 covers 14 residues. CDR1 is SGHDT, CDR2 YYEEEE, per germline. CDR3 region: CASSLKRQSYGYTF. CDR3 bases: TGTGCCAGCAGCTTGAAACGGCAGAGCTATGGCTACACCTTC.

The chain is built from TRBV19 and TRBJ2-1; the D gene is possibly TRBD2 (6 bases). CDR3 length equals 15 residues. V shed 5 bases and J shed 4 bases, with 15 bases lying between them. The germline gives CDR1 LNHDA, CDR2 SQIVND (reference sequence). The CDR3: CASSPTSTPYNEQFF. The CDR3, as DNA: TGTGCCAGTAGTCCCACTAGCACGCCGTACAATGAGCAGTTCTTC.

The chain is built from TRBV27 and TRBJ2-1; 14 bases line up with TRBD2. The length of the CDR3 is 16 residues. The germline CDR1 and CDR2 sequences are MNHEY and SMNVEV (reference sequence). V dropped 5 bases and J dropped 3; count of bases not matched to a gene: 3. The CDR3 bases are TGTGCCAGCAGTATCGGGACTAGCGGGAGCTACAATGAGCAGTTCTTC. Translated: CASSIGTSGSYNEQFF.

The genes are TRBV6-1 and TRBJ2-2; D unclear. The CDR3 covers 15 residues. The V and J ends lost 4 bases and 7 bases respectively, with 16 bases between them. Germline lookup yields CDR1 MNHNS and CDR2 SASEGT. The CDR3 sequence is CASSAHWTPNGELFF. As DNA, the CDR3 is TGTGCCAGCAGTGCCCACTGGACCCCGAACGGGGAGCTGTTTTTT.

The chain is built from TRBV7-8 and TRBJ2-1; unclear D gene. The germline V gene encodes CDR1 SGHVS and CDR2 FQNEAQ. The CDR3 is 12 amino acids. Trimming removed 4 bases from V and 6 bases from J, with 7 bases in between. CDR3 DNA sequence: TGTGCCAGCAGCTACGGTACCAATGAGCAGTTCTTC. It yields the protein CASSYGTNEQFF.

This chain links TRBV27 with TRBJ2-5; 7 bases line up with TRBD1. The germline V gene has CDR1 MNHEY and CDR2 SMNVEV (reference sequence). This CDR3 is 17 amino acids long. V dropped 4 bases and J dropped 2; count of bases not matched to a gene: 13. In DNA, the CDR3 is TGTGCCAGCAGTTCCCACGTTCGGACAGGAAAACAAGAGACCCAGTACTTC. This gives the protein CASSSHVRTGKQETQYF.

The genes are TRBV6-1 and TRBJ1-1; D may be TRBD1 (5 bases). CDR1 is MNHNS and CDR2 is SASEGT in the germline V gene. Trimming removed 5 bases from V and 4 bases from J, with 14 bases in between. CDR3 length: 14 residues. This CDR3 is CASSYIQGGTEAFF. Here the CDR3 DNA reads TGTGCCAGCAGTTATATCCAGGGTGGCACTGAAGCTTTCTTT.

In nucleotides, the CDR3 is TGTGCCAGCAGCGTAGGGTCAGGGAAAGATGAGCAGTTCTTC. It is translated as CASSVGSGKDEQFF. This chain connects TRBV9 to TRBJ2-1; D might be TRBD1 (5 bases). Germline V gives CDR1 SGDLS, CDR2 YYNGEE. The CDR3 length is 14 residues. Deletions cut 0 bases from V and 8 bases from J, with 12 bases between.

Comment on this clone: This same CDR3 is encoded by further DNA sequences in the sample. The chain has TRBV5-1 and TRBJ2-7; no firm D call. Trimming removed 3 bases at V and 1 base at J, with 11 bases between. Germline V lookup: CDR1 SGHRS, CDR2 YFSETQ. CDR3 length equals 14 residues. The CDR3 is CASSSSGFSYEQYF. The CDR3 region has the DNA TGCGCCAGCAGCTCCTCTGGGTTTTCCTACGAGCAGTACTTC.

The rearrangement joins TRBV7-2 to TRBJ1-5, with 7 bases identical to TRBD1. The germline CDR1 and CDR2 sequences are SGHTA and FQGNSA. The CDR3 is made up of 15 amino acids. V shed 1 base, J shed 9 bases, and the junction held 9 bases outside the gene matches. The CDR3 spells CASSLGGGGFRPQHF. In DNA form, the CDR3 reads TGTGCCAGCAGCTTAGGAGGGGGCGGCTTTCGGCCCCAGCATTTT.

The chain joins TRBV30 to TRBJ1-1; D ambiguous. Germline CDR1 and CDR2: GTSNPN and SVGIG (reference sequence). V was clipped by 5 bases and J by 1 base, with 20 bases between them. The CDR3 is 16 amino acids. As DNA, the CDR3 is TGTGCCTGGGTCCCTGCCGAGGGCCCCGGGAACACTGAAGCTTTCTTT. This gives the protein CAWVPAEGPGNTEAFF.

This clone appeared a few times. This sequence joins TRBV6-1 and TRBJ2-3; D might be TRBD2 (6 bases). The length of the CDR3 is 16 residues. V was shortened by 3 bases and J by 2 bases, with 15 bases between the two germline ends. The germline CDR1 and CDR2 sequences are MNHNS and SASEGT. The CDR3 DNA follows: TGTGCCAGCAGTGACACTGGGACTGAGGTCACAGATACGCAGTATTTT. Residues: CASSDTGTEVTDTQYF.

V usage is TRBV6-5 and J usage is TRBJ2-7; the match to TRBD2 covers 12 bases. The junction had 9 bases not matched to a gene; V was cut back by 2 bases and J by 7 bases. CDR1 is MNHEY and CDR2 is SVGAGI in the germline V gene. CDR3 length equals 16 residues. The CDR3 reads CASSYAFGLAGNEQYF. For the CDR3, the DNA is TGTGCCAGCAGTTACGCGTTCGGACTAGCGGGAAATGAGCAGTACTTC.

This chain connects TRBV5-5 to TRBJ2-4, with 9 bases identical to TRBD1. The CDR3 has 14 amino acids. CDR1 is SGHKS and CDR2 is YYEKEE in the germline V gene (reference sequence). Trimming took 1 base from V and 8 from J; bases not matched to a gene: 4. DNA of the CDR3: TGTGCCAGCAGCTTGTGGGACAGGGCTGACATTCAGTACTTC. Its translation: CASSLWDRADIQYF.

This chain uses TRBV4-3 with TRBJ2-2; D is tentatively TRBD1 or TRBD2 (5 bases each). V lost 1 base and J 6 bases, leaving 9 bases between the germline ends. Germline V gene sequence: CDR1 LGHNA, CDR2 YSLEER. The CDR3 runs 14 residues. As DNA, the CDR3 is TGCGCCAGCAGCCAAGGGGGGTTGGCCGGGGAGCTGTTTTTT. Protein sequence: CASSQGGLAGELFF.

This chain links TRBV6-5 with TRBJ1-2, with TRBD1 as a possible D gene (6 bases). Trimming pared 2 bases from V and 4 bases from J, leaving 17 bases between. Germline V CDR1 and CDR2: MNHEY, SVGAGI. This CDR3 comprises 16 residues. Here the CDR3 reads CASSYRDNSRGYGYTF. CDR3 sequence (DNA): TGTGCCAGCAGTTACCGGGACAACAGCCGGGGCTATGGCTACACCTTC.

The chain carries TRBV28 and TRBJ1-5; the match to TRBD1 covers 10 bases. Germline loops: CDR1 MDHEN, CDR2 SYDVKM. The V and J ends lost 3 bases and 5 bases, in that order; junction bases with no gene match: 7. The CDR3 covers 16 residues. The CDR3 nucleotides are TGTGCCAGCAGTTTCCTCGACAGGGGGCTTGATCAGCCCCAGCATTTT. This encodes CASSFLDRGLDQPQHF.

V is TRBV30 and J is TRBJ2-7; D ambiguous. This CDR3 region has 11 residues. In germline, CDR1 is GTSNPN, CDR2 SVGIG (reference sequence). Trimming removed 4 bases at V and 3 bases at J, with 7 bases between. Written as DNA, the CDR3 is TGTGCCTGGACAGATGGCTACGAGCAGTACTTC. Translated: CAWTDGYEQYF.

In this sample, this clone turned up once. This rearrangement joins TRBV5-5 to TRBJ1-1; 8 bases match TRBD1. The CDR3 totals 13 residues. Looked up from germline, CDR1 is SGHKS and CDR2 is YYEKEE (reference sequence). After removal of 4 bases from V and 12 bases from J, the junction contained 11 bases not matched to a gene. The CDR3: CASSNSGGRDPFF. The CDR3 nucleotides are TGTGCCAGCAGCAATTCAGGGGGCCGAGATCCTTTCTTT.

This clone has only one observation. The sample contains more than one DNA sequence encoding this CDR3. The V gene is TRBV27, the J gene TRBJ1-5; tentatively, D is TRBD1 (5 bases). V was cut by 6 bases and J by 2 bases, with 14 bases left in between. CDR3 length: 15 residues. Germline CDR1 and CDR2: MNHEY and SMNVEV (reference sequence). Here the CDR3 reads CASSPTRGGNQPQHF. The CDR3, as DNA: TGTGCCAGCAGCCCCACCCGAGGGGGCAATCAGCCCCAGCATTTT.

The rearrangement uses TRBV27 and TRBJ2-2; 8 positions match TRBD1. Germline V gives CDR1 MNHEY, CDR2 SMNVEV (reference sequence). This CDR3 contains 16 residues. J lost 7 bases, V lost 6 bases, and 13 bases had no gene match. CDR3 coding DNA: TGTGCCAGCAGCCCAGCCGGGACAGGAGGGCACGGGGAGCTGTTTTTT. This codes for CASSPAGTGGHGELFF.

V and J are TRBV12-2 and TRBJ1-1. TRBV12-2 represents a pseudogene. CDR3 length: 13 residues. The CDR3 here is CASRLDLNTEAFF. CDR3 sequence (DNA): TGTGCAAGTCGCCTAGATTTGAACACTGAAGCTTTCTTT.

The V call is TRBV10-3, the J call TRBJ2-7, with D perhaps TRBD1 (5 bases). The CDR3 spans 12 residues. V lost 8 bases, J lost 1 base, and 9 bases lay in between. Germline V gives CDR1 ENHRY, CDR2 SYGVKD. In DNA, the CDR3 is TGTGCCATCGCACAGGTATCCTACGAGCAGTACTTC. Its protein is CAIAQVSYEQYF.

The rearrangement uses TRBV15 and TRBJ2-1, with D unresolved. Germline values: CDR1 LNHNV, CDR2 YYDKDF (reference sequence). The CDR3 covers 14 residues. V lost 2 bases and J 7 bases, leaving 12 bases between the germline ends. The CDR3 bases are TGTGCCACCAGCAGAATTCCACCGGGTAATGAGCAGTTCTTC. Translating gives CATSRIPPGNEQFF.

The rearrangement links TRBV15 to TRBJ1-1; D not certain. The CDR3 covers 13 residues. The germline V and J ends were trimmed by 3 bases and 6 bases, with 11 bases remaining between them. Germline CDR1 reads LNHNV; CDR2 reads YYDKDF (reference sequence). The CDR3 loop is CATSRDVGSEAFF. In nucleotides, the CDR3 is TGTGCCACCAGCAGGGATGTCGGATCTGAAGCTTTCTTT.

The rearrangement joins TRBV18 to TRBJ2-5, with D perhaps matching TRBD1 (5 bases). The CDR3 is made up of 16 amino acids. CDR1 KGHSH and CDR2 LQKENI come from the germline V gene. The V end lost 0 bases, the J end lost 4 bases, and 15 bases lay between the germline ends. The DNA for the CDR3 is TGTGCCAGCTCACCACCGTGGCAGGGATTCCGAGAGACCCAGTACTTC. It specifies CASSPPWQGFRETQYF.

The rearrangement links TRBV20-1 to TRBJ2-7; D uncertain. CDR3 size: 11 residues. The germline gives CDR1 DFQATT, CDR2 SNEGSKA (reference sequence). The germline V and J ends were trimmed by 3 bases and 5 bases, with 8 bases remaining between them. Here the CDR3 reads CSARVSHEQYF. For the CDR3, the DNA is TGCAGTGCTAGGGTTAGCCACGAGCAGTACTTC.

The rearrangement joins TRBV4-3 to TRBJ2-5; 7 nucleotides agree with TRBD1. Germline CDR1 reads LGHNA; CDR2 reads YSLEER. V lost 1 base to trimming and J lost 2 bases; unmatched junction nucleotides: 4. The CDR3 totals 15 residues. CDR3 DNA sequence: TGCGCCAGCAGCCAAGGGACAGGCCAACAAGAGACCCAGTACTTC. Amino acid sequence: CASSQGTGQQETQYF.